These T cell receptor beta chains were read from a single sample in a study of T cell repertoires and HLA-DP antigens. The table came from immunoSEQ multiplex PCR; TCRdb's copy has only in-frame clones and leaves some out. The profile shows around 70,000 clones, about 82% of them singletons. Antigen specificity for these receptors is unknown. Sequenced sample: CD4+ T cells from PBMCs. Source of these receptors: a man aged 55 to 70 in good health and CMV-seronegative. Each CDR3 is given with its conserved first and last residue. The D gene is left open where the match is weak.

>TRBV6-5|TRBD1|TRBJ1-6|15
CASSYGTAYNSPLHF
>TRBV4-2|TRBD2|TRBJ2-3|14
CASVLAPGTDTQYF
>TRBV7-9|.|TRBJ2-1|15
CASSPWRGGYNEQFF
>TRBV5-4|.|TRBJ2-3|16
CASSLRAARLTDTQYF
>TRBV7-9|.|TRBJ2-3|13
CASSVQSTDTQYF
>TRBV11-2|TRBD1|TRBJ2-1|15
CASSSDRGSWNEQFF
>TRBV2|.|TRBJ2-1|16
CASSESWSTTYNEQFF
>TRBV5-1|.|TRBJ2-5|13
CASSLALGETQYF
>TRBV11-2|.|TRBJ2-7|14
CASSLPGAYYEQYF
>TRBV5-1|TRBD2|TRBJ2-1|17
CASSLAGWTSGNNEQFF
>TRBV6-6|.|TRBJ2-3|15
CASSYGTTHTDTQYF
>TRBV9|TRBD1|TRBJ2-1|14
CASSERQGTNEQFF
>TRBV11-2|.|TRBJ2-5|15
CASSLETGGYETQYF
>TRBV7-9|.|TRBJ1-4|15
CASSLGGRSNEKLFF
>TRBV29-1|TRBD2|TRBJ2-5|14
CSTRSGMYQETQYF
>TRBV6-1|.|TRBJ2-7|12
CASSALQWEQYF
>TRBV27|.|TRBJ2-5|13
CASSFGHAATQYF
>TRBV6-5|.|TRBJ1-1|14
CASSYGDYATYEFF
>TRBV30|.|TRBJ1-2|14
CAWGSGRANYGYTF
>TRBV19|.|TRBJ1-2|14
CASSYRDLRYGYTF
>TRBV4-2|TRBD1|TRBJ2-1|17
CASSQYRQGSSYNEQFF
>TRBV5-6|.|TRBJ2-2|16
CASSPAGGENTGELFF
>TRBV10-3|.|TRBJ2-1|17
CAISESAGRENYNEQFF
>TRBV4-1|TRBD2|TRBJ2-3|17
CASSDTIAGGRTDTQYF
>TRBV27|TRBD1|TRBJ1-6|15
CASSPRQGTISPLHF
>TRBV15|.|TRBJ2-1|12
CATSRDVNEQFF
>TRBV28|.|TRBJ1-3|14
CASSSTGTGNTIYF
>TRBV6-6|.|TRBJ1-6|13
CASTTVSNSPLHF
>TRBV7-9|.|TRBJ2-3|12
CASSFLGDTQYF
>TRBV5-1|.|TRBJ1-1|14
CASSLSFGVPPAFF
>TRBV7-9|.|TRBJ2-1|12
CASTRDSNEQFF
>TRBV5-1|.|TRBJ2-1|11
CASSLGGSTFF
>TRBV5-4|.|TRBJ2-2|17
CASSLGLVGLHTGELFF
>TRBV4-2|.|TRBJ2-1|15
CASSQDQSQSSEQFF
>TRBV5-6|.|TRBJ2-7|14
CASSRPPGAYEQYF
>TRBV15|.|TRBJ2-1|14
CATSRETTNLEQFF
>TRBV9|.|TRBJ1-2|16
CASSVGGGIENYGYTF
>TRBV4-3|TRBD2|TRBJ2-5|17
CASSQAYPGRGQETQYF
>TRBV7-2|.|TRBJ1-1|17
CASSLETLGRGGTEAFF
>TRBV27|TRBD2|TRBJ2-7|14
CASSRTSGAYEQYF
>TRBV29-1|TRBD1|TRBJ1-2|14
CSVGDRGKNYGYTF
>TRBV5-6|.|TRBJ2-2|15
CASSSLVANTGELFF
>TRBV5-4|.|TRBJ2-4|14
CASSPPGGQNIQYF
>TRBV28|.|TRBJ2-7|14
CASSDRDGTYEQYF
>TRBV5-3|TRBD1|TRBJ1-2|15
CASSPIPGQGYGYTF
>TRBV7-8|TRBD2|TRBJ2-1|16
CASSITTSGSYNEQFF
>TRBV7-2|TRBD1|TRBJ1-5|15
CASSSGQGPNQPQHF
>TRBV5-5|.|TRBJ1-1|13
CASSRGGHDGAFF